The present T cell receptor (beta chain) was sequenced within a study of cytomegalovirus exposure and HLA in healthy donors. Amplification used 60 Vbeta primers and 13 Jbeta primers. Method: immunoSEQ multiplex PCR; TCRdb's copy keeps in-frame clones and lacks some. This sample contains more than 100,000 clones. Germline trimming cut 7 bases from V and 4 bases from J; bases unmatched to any gene: 4. This CDR3 spans 13 amino acids. From germline, CDR1 is WNHNN and CDR2 SYGVQD (reference sequence). The clonotype was recovered from a woman between 40 and 55 years old in good health and CMV-seronegative. Material for sequencing was PBMCs. V is TRBV10-1 and J is TRBJ2-5; 9 nucleotides line up with TRBD1. The CDR3 DNA is TGCGCCAGCAAATCGGGACAGGGAGAGACCCAGTACTTC. It yields the protein CASKSGQGETQYF.